The subject of this entry is one T cell receptor (beta chain). Its binding antigen is unknown. No much larger clone exists at a distance of one base, and base qualities are not known. The same CDR3 is also encoded by other DNA sequences in this sample. The data were taken from a study of cytomegalovirus exposure and HLA in healthy donors (TCRdb year 2017). Describing the broader study: According to an earlier analysis of 587 of the donors, about 179 million T cells yielded 95 million to 140 million unique TCR beta sequences and roughly 280 Gb of sequence data. Among 350 to 400 genotyped donors of the cohort, an average of around 240,000 unique TCR beta nucleotide sequences were sequenced per donor, around a sixth of them non-productive. Rather than using new phenotypic data, the later analysis identified candidate immune exposures from TCR beta sequences and from how often those sequences occurred across donors. The study profiled the T cell repertoires of some 610 subjects by immunosequencing and related them to cytomegalovirus serostatus. Of the approximately 400 genotyped donors, approximately 83% fell in the genetic ancestry cluster associated with self-reported Caucasian donors. To predict cytomegalovirus infection status, the study combined high-throughput TCR immunosequencing, statistical association of individual TCRs with disease status, and machine learning. HLA typing included class I and class II loci at four-digit resolution. Roughly 300 gigabases of sequencing data and 78 million or so unique TCR sequences were included in an early release covering several hundred HLA-typed donors. Besides the first cohort of 666 subjects, a separate validation cohort made up of 120 different subjects was used. The study aimed to test whether cataloging public T cell receptors could reveal signatures of past pathogen exposure. Several DR-DQ haplotypes were handled as single units for association and clustering because linkage in the cohort was strong. Every repertoire in the discovery cohort had been generated on one and the same sequencing platform. Typing coverage differed by locus: A, B, C, DRB1 and DQB1 were typed in roughly 620-630 donors, DQA1 in about 550, DPA1 in over 600, and DPB1 in around 440. Genome-wide SNP genotypes for about 60% of the roughly 700 donors were used in a later genetic analysis, which treated that subset as a discovery cohort. In a later analysis, previously published TCR beta repertoires from some 640 donors were re-analyzed and high-resolution HLA genotyping was added so that TCR occurrence patterns could be studied. Donor age, sex, ethnicity and CMV serostatus were compiled together with the repertoire data. An earlier analysis of 450 to 750 of the donors used high-throughput TCR beta sequencing to judge whether each TCR beta V gene segment behaved as functional or pseudogenic.

In total, just over 650 healthy bone marrow donors made up the cohort. At the time of sampling, every cohort member was nominally healthy, though immune exposures that went unrecorded were likely present. The donor tested CMV seropositive and was one of the 289 seropositive cohort members. Every donor gave a peripheral blood sample, and the peripheral blood mononuclear cells from that sample were used for TCR beta sequencing. The Qiagen DNeasy Blood Extraction Kit was used to extract genomic DNA from the blood cell samples. CDR1 and CDR2 are drawn from the germline V gene: MDHEN, SYDVKM. Cut back by 4 bases and 3 bases, the V and J ends lie 4 bases apart. The CDR3 sequence holds 11 residues, the cysteine and phenylalanine included. Only the CDR3 DNA is retained, 33 bases long and in frame from the first base. The investigation overall reported the following: Correlated functional status among segregating V segments might reflect linkage disequilibrium, but an unknown experimental factor could not be ruled out. Most TCR sequences were observed very rarely across donors, whereas some public TCRs were present in many individuals. Because counts were too low, about 15 rarely observed V segments, including chromosome 9 orphons, were left out of the earlier analysis of some 600 of the donors. A further reported finding was that TCR beta sequences accurately predicted the HLA-A and HLA-B alleles for most subjects in the first cohort. In an earlier analysis of approximately 590 of the donors, most TCR beta V segments were observed in productive rearrangements about 90% or about 30% of the time, broadly matching IMGT annotations. Specific HLA alleles were associated with 18,000 or so TCR beta sequences at a false discovery rate of 0.05 in a later analysis. According to a later analysis, most CMV-associated TCR beta chains appeared to be HLA-restricted, and the HLA associations seemed to be driven largely by CMV exposure. Because HLA typing was unavailable for some donors at each locus, only the typed subset was used in association tests. According to a later analysis, TCR association rates differed among HLA loci, with DRB1 alleles showing the most associated TCRs and HLA-C alleles showing the fewest. An association between a missense DCLRE1C variant and V-gene and J-gene trimming of TCR beta chains was found in a later genetic analysis and replicated in an independent cohort. A cluster of highly shared sequence variants was judged likely to be a technical artifact of the sequencing pipeline. For the cohort, immune exposure information was limited to CMV serostatus. A later genetic analysis reported fewer N-insertions in productive TCRs among donors in an Asian-associated ancestry cluster than the roughly 700-donor mean. Compared with equally common non-associated chains, HLA-associated TCR beta chains in a later analysis were more clonally expanded and had lower generation probabilities. The cohort was sequenced for TCR beta chains only, and without alpha or paired-chain data the features that could be detected were limited. Presence/absence analyses assumed roughly uniform sequencing depth across donors, an assumption that may not hold. Several of the top co-occurrence clusters appeared to be linked to parvovirus B19, influenza, CMV and Epstein-Barr virus, according to a later analysis. It was suggested by the authors that the approach could potentially be generalized to other disease states and immunological phenotypes. The study listed 164 TCR beta chains as associated with cytomegalovirus. Some IMGT-functional V segments, including TRBV6-2 and TRBV6-3, could not be distinguished by the 87-base-pair reads and were therefore excluded. The classifier was reported to diagnose cytomegalovirus status with high specificity and sensitivity in both the original and validation cohorts. Assigning TCR associations to individual alleles was difficult when HLA alleles, especially DR and DQ, strongly co-occurred. In vitro tests confirmed that a few of the cytomegalovirus-associated TCR beta chains recognize cytomegalovirus antigens.

The library was generated by the immunoSEQ multiplex PCR assay. A mixture of 60 forward primers for TCR Vbeta segments and 13 reverse primers for TCR Jbeta segments was used in the multiplex PCR. Amplification of the CDR3 region of rearranged TCR beta genes was performed with a multiplex PCR assay on genomic DNA. The Illumina HiSeq System was used to sequence the amplified TCR beta libraries as 87-base-pair reads. The authors' analysis ran thus. A later analysis tallied some 79 million unique TCR beta chains across the approximately 670 repertoires, and around 9.9 million of those chains were shared by two or more donors. A nearest-neighbor algorithm error-corrected the raw reads and collapsed the reads into unique sequences, merging closely related sequences to remove PCR and sequencing errors. V, D and J gene segments were assigned by aligning CDR3 sequences to IMGT reference sequences. For a sequence to be retained, at least a six-nucleotide match to both a V gene segment and a J gene segment was required. A rearrangement was called productive if the CDR3 had no stop codons and remained in frame with V and J, and every other rearrangement was called non-productive. Following IMGT convention, CDR3 was defined as the stretch from the second conserved V-encoded cysteine to the conserved J-encoded phenylalanine. In an earlier analysis of 500 to 650 of the donors, sequences lacking an unambiguous match to a single V gene segment were excluded. In an earlier analysis of roughly 600 of the donors, a V segment was called functional when productive rearrangements were above 56.7%, and segregating when the standard deviation between donors exceeded 5%. A statistical classification framework was developed to diagnose cytomegalovirus status using the catalog of TCR beta chain sequences. In a later analysis, TCR nucleotide sequences were compared against IMGT/GENE-DB human TR gene sequences so that V and J genes could be assigned. Using the TCRdist pipeline, a later analysis assigned CDR3 sequences along with most-parsimonious VDJ recombination scenarios. In a later analysis, each TCR beta chain was defined by its CDR3 amino acid sequence together with its V-gene family, and reads lacking a unique V-gene family were excluded. To address suspected cross-contamination and a sequencing artifact, a later analysis removed some 620 highly shared, low-generation-probability nucleotide sequences. In a later analysis, a clonal expansion index for each public chain was calculated from normalized within-repertoire ranks of inferred template counts. In a later analysis, generation probabilities were computed using a VDJ recombination model fitted to out-of-frame rearrangements, and the results were checked against IGoR. In a later analysis, TCR-TCR, TCR-HLA and TCR-CMV co-occurrence was scored with hypergeometric tests, and a repertoire-size bias correction was applied to TCR pairs. To estimate false discovery rates, a later analysis permuted the HLA or CMV assignments 20 times. A later analysis grouped co-occurring TCRs with DBSCAN, adding TCRdist sequence similarity when clustering within HLA-allele-positive subsets. For co-occurrence clustering, repertoires with fewer than 30,000 or more than 120,000 public chains were excluded, along with roughly 5 repertoires with anomalous nucleotide sharing. This is the immuneACCESS table as TCRdb keeps it, with only in-frame sequences that have V and J called. A part of the clones is gone; compared with another copy, unresolved V genes explain less than half, and the rest is unexplained. For V, J and clone size, that table is used; D and trimming come from the DNA. In this sample the table shows fewer than 200,000 clones, around three quarters of which occur a single time. The top ten clonotypes cover roughly 3.7% of the sample.

This sequence originates from a man aged 25-40 years in good health and CMV-seropositive. Sequencing was carried out using PBMCs. This chain is built from TRBV28 and TRBJ2-7; no confident D gene assignment can be made. The CDR3 reads CASSSFYEQYF. In nucleotide form, the sequence is TGTGCCAGCAGTTCCTTCTACGAGCAGTACTTC.